A single count supports the clone carrying this TCR beta chain. Antigen specificity is unknown. The data were taken from a study of early stage breast cancer tumors. Study summary: Among around twelve ER+/PR+/HER2- tumors, eight were ductal, four lobular. Average read coverage per sample was roughly 9.3-fold.

The CDR3 runs 14 residues. Germline V gives CDR1 KGHSH, CDR2 LQKENI. The junction had 9 bases not matched to a gene; V was cut back by 5 bases and J by 8 bases. Findings and limits, study-wide: Tumors had about 2.3-fold higher T cell density than normal breast.

Generated by immunoSEQ multiplex PCR, the TCRdb table keeps only in-frame clones and is missing some. The sample includes 65,000 to 75,000 clones, about 85% of them seen just once. The chain joins TRBV18 to TRBJ2-1; 7 bases are shared with TRBD2. Sequences were obtained from blood. The receptor comes from a person aged 35-55 years with breast cancer. The DNA for the CDR3 is TGTGCCAGCTCATCGGGTCTAACTAGCGATGAGCAGTTCTTC. Amino acids: CASSSGLTSDEQFF.